The 24 T cell receptor beta chains given below trace back to one sample, sequenced in a study of regulatory T cells in long-lasting Graves disease. The time point here: persistent/refractory GD, antithyroid drugs over 5 years with positive TRAb. PBMC RNA was the source of the TCR library. For TCR beta, libraries came from iRepertoire HTBI primers and Arm-PCR of CDR3 regions. Each CDR3 protein is one row after TCRdb ran MiXCR on the multiplex PCR reads. Altogether 650,000 to 700,000 distinct CDR3 sequences are present, around 32% being singletons, with the ten largest covering about two fifths. Sequenced here: peripheral blood mononuclear cells (PBMCs), sampled when the disease was refractory, from a patient treated with antithyroid drugs. The receptors derive from a female donor with Graves disease.

This clonotype has at least ten counts. CDR3 loop: CASSLRGRGNTEAFF. CDR3 nucleotides: TGTGCCAGCAGTTTAAGGGGGCGCGGGAACACTGAAGCTTTCTTT. J is TRBJ1-1 and V is TRBV12-3 or TRBV12-4, with TRBD1 matching over 7 bases. This CDR3 region has 15 residues. V lost 2 bases, J lost 1 base, and 4 bases stayed unmatched.

The rearrangement joins TRBV7-9 to TRBJ2-5, with 13 bases identical to TRBD2. CDR1 SEHNR and CDR2 FQNEAQ come from the germline V gene (reference sequence). The junction had 4 bases not matched to a gene; V was cut back by 1 base and J by 2 bases. CDR3 length: 17 residues. The CDR3 region is CASSLGGLAGLQETQYF. The CDR3, as DNA: TGTGCCAGCAGCTTAGGGGGACTAGCGGGACTACAAGAGACCCAGTACTTC.

This clonotype was counted a few times. V gene TRBV29-1 combines with J gene TRBJ1-2, with 7 nucleotides matching TRBD1. The CDR3 sequence is 13 residues long. Germline assignment: CDR1 SQVTM and CDR2 ANQGSEA. With 1 base clipped from V and 7 bases from J, the junction kept 6 bases outside the gene matches. In DNA form, the CDR3 reads TGCAGCGTTGAAGCCACAGGGGCTGGTGGCTACACCTTC. It is translated as CSVEATGAGGYTF.

The chain recombines TRBV4-1 with TRBJ2-7; the match to TRBD1 covers 7 bases. The CDR3 consists of 15 residues. The germline V gene encodes CDR1 MGHRA and CDR2 YSYEKL. V dropped 1 base and J dropped 0; count of bases not matched to a gene: 3. In DNA, the CDR3 is TGCGCCAGCAGCCAAGGACAGGGCCGCTCCTACGAGCAGTACTTC. Residues: CASSQGQGRSYEQYF.

This clonotype has just a few counts. The chain combines TRBV30 with TRBJ1-5; D is perhaps TRBD1 (5 bases). From germline, CDR1 is GTSNPN and CDR2 SVGIG (reference sequence). This CDR3 has 15 amino acids. V lost 0 bases and J lost 6, with 15 bases in between. The CDR3: CAWSVLTGTGQPQHF. Here the CDR3 DNA reads TGTGCCTGGAGTGTACTGACCGGGACGGGTCAGCCCCAGCATTTT.

This clonotype has only a few counts. V gene TRBV12-3 or TRBV12-4 combines with J gene TRBJ1-5, with 12 positions matching TRBD1. There are 16 residues in the CDR3. Trimming cost V 2 bases and J 6 bases; bases outside gene matches: 5. DNA of the CDR3: TGTGCCAGCAGTTTAAGGGACAGGGGGCCGGGTCAGCCCCAGCATTTT. Translated: CASSLRDRGPGQPQHF.

The genes are TRBV20-1 and TRBJ2-6, with 11 bases that match TRBD2. Germline V lookup: CDR1 DFQATT, CDR2 SNEGSKA (reference sequence). The J segment lost 4 bases and the V segment lost 4 bases, leaving 9 bases of the junction unmatched. The CDR3 length is 17 residues. The CDR3, as DNA: TGCAGTGCTAACCTAGCGGGAGGTTTACGAGGGGCCAACGTCCTGACTTTC. The encoded protein is CSANLAGGLRGANVLTF.

This clonotype was seen a handful of times. The chain uses TRBV27 and TRBJ2-7, with 14 positions matching TRBD2. Germline V gives CDR1 MNHEY, CDR2 SMNVEV (reference sequence). Trimming at V came to 10 bases and at J to 5 bases, leaving 4 bases not matched to a gene. The CDR3 length is 13 residues. The CDR3 sequence: CATGLAGGDEQYF. In DNA form, the CDR3 reads TGTGCCACCGGACTAGCGGGAGGAGACGAGCAGTACTTC.

This clonotype has a handful of counts. CDR3 nucleotide sequence: TGTGCCACCAGCAGAGATCATTGGTTGAACACTGAAGCTTTCTTT. Protein product: CATSRDHWLNTEAFF. This sequence joins TRBV15 and TRBJ1-1; no firm D call. V was clipped by 0 bases and J by 0 bases, with 8 bases between them. In germline, CDR1 is LNHNV, CDR2 YYDKDF (reference sequence). The CDR3 is made up of 15 amino acids.

V and J are TRBV29-1 and TRBJ1-5; maybe TRBD1 (5 bases). The CDR3 has 14 residues. V shed 6 bases and J shed 2 bases, with 14 bases lying between them. Germline V lookup: CDR1 SQVTM, CDR2 ANQGSEA. The DNA for the CDR3 is TGCAGCGTGGCGCGAGGGGCGGGCAATCAGCCCCAGCATTTT. This gives the protein CSVARGAGNQPQHF.

The chain has TRBV6-1 and TRBJ1-1; D may be TRBD1 (6 bases). Looked up from germline, CDR1 is MNHNS and CDR2 is SASEGT. Trimming removed 7 bases at V and 3 bases at J, with 15 bases between. The CDR3 has 14 amino acids. CDR3 DNA: TGTGCCAGCAAGACGCAGGGGCGCGACACTGAAGCTTTCTTT. Residues: CASKTQGRDTEAFF.

This clonotype was detected many times. This chain uses TRBV2 with TRBJ1-2; D ambiguous. The length of the CDR3 is 14 residues. Germline assignment: CDR1 SNHLY and CDR2 FYNNEI. V lost 4 bases, J lost 6 bases, and 15 bases lay in between. In DNA form, the CDR3 reads TGTGCCAGCAGTGGGCGAGTGGACGTAAATGGCTACACCTTC. This translates into CASSGRVDVNGYTF.

This clonotype was detected many times. This chain connects TRBV28 to TRBJ1-4; D is undetermined. The V end lost 4 bases, the J end lost 10 bases, and 7 bases lay between the germline ends. Germline V CDR1 and CDR2: MDHEN, SYDVKM. The CDR3 has 11 amino acids. The CDR3 coding sequence is TGTGCCAGCAGTTATGACTCAAAACTGTTTTTT. Translation: CASSYDSKLFF.

The chain carries TRBV29-1 and TRBJ1-1, with 7 bases fitting TRBD1. The CDR3 loop spans 14 amino acids. CDR1 and CDR2 (germline): SQVTM, ANQGSEA. With 7 bases clipped from V and 2 bases from J, the junction kept 10 bases outside the gene matches. This CDR3 is CSGYPPGGNTEAFF. In DNA form, the CDR3 reads TGCAGCGGGTACCCCCCAGGGGGAAACACTGAAGCTTTCTTT.

This clonotype was counted between two and nine times. The rearrangement joins TRBV6-1 to TRBJ2-2; D perhaps matches TRBD2 (6 bases). V was pared by 3 bases and J by 1 base, with 12 bases between. Germline CDR1 and CDR2: MNHNS and SASEGT. The length of the CDR3 is 16 residues. The CDR3: CASSDRGIRNTGELFF. CDR3 DNA: TGTGCCAGCAGTGACCGGGGGATACGGAACACCGGGGAGCTGTTTTTT.

Concerning this clonotype: A read error may explain this, as a much larger clone is one base away. The chain links TRBV27 to TRBJ1-3, with D hard to call. Germline values: CDR1 MNHEY, CDR2 SMNVEV (reference sequence). The CDR3 runs 13 residues. Deletions cut 1 base from V and 2 bases from J, with 3 bases between. The CDR3 region is CASSLYTGNTIYF. CDR3 bases: TGTGCCAGCAGTTTATACACTGGAAACACCATATATTTT.

V usage is TRBV29-1 and J usage is TRBJ1-2; 11 positions agree with TRBD1. Germline-derived CDR1 and CDR2 are SQVTM and ANQGSEA. V was pared by 3 bases and J by 1 base, with 1 base of the junction left unmatched. The CDR3 spans 14 residues. The CDR3, as DNA: TGCAGCGTTGAGGGACAGGGGGGTAACTATGGCTACACCTTC. It specifies CSVEGQGGNYGYTF.

This clonotype was seen ten or more times. The rearrangement uses TRBV2 and TRBJ2-2; 9 bases align to TRBD2. Germline CDR1 reads SNHLY; CDR2 reads FYNNEI. V dropped 5 bases and J dropped 4; count of bases not matched to a gene: 8. The CDR3 spans 16 residues. The CDR3 nucleotides read TGTGCCAGCAGTTCCGATAGCGGGAGTATCACCGGGGAGCTGTTTTTT. Encoded protein: CASSSDSGSITGELFF. The whole variable domain, filled in from reference TRBV2 and TRBJ2-2, reads EPEVTQTPSHQVTQMGQEVILRCVPISNHLYFYWYRQILGQKVEFLVSFYNNEISEKSEIFDDQFSVERPDGSNFTLKIRSTKLEDSAMYFCASSSDSGSITGELFFGEGSRLTVL.

The chain employs TRBV5-5 and TRBJ2-7; 7 bases fit TRBD1. Germline CDR1 is SGHKS and CDR2 is YYEKEE (reference sequence). The CDR3 is 15 residues long. V shed 3 bases and J 4 bases; nucleotides not matched to a gene: 10. Here the CDR3 reads CASSSPGTAKYEQYF. The CDR3 bases are TGTGCCAGCAGCTCCCCCGGGACAGCAAAATACGAGCAGTACTTC.

The chain carries TRBV7-2 and TRBJ1-4; D is unresolved. The CDR3 has 15 residues. Trimming took off 0 bases at V and 2 bases at J, with 7 bases between the two ends. Germline CDR1 SGHTA, CDR2 FQGNSA. DNA of the CDR3: TGTGCCAGCAGCTTAGCGGCCGTGACTAATGAAAAACTGTTTTTT. Translated: CASSLAAVTNEKLFF.

This clonotype was counted a single time. Sequence at one end of the junction differs from germline and may be a read error. V gene TRBV30 combines with J gene TRBJ2-7, with 8 bases that match TRBD1. Germline CDR1 and CDR2: GTSNPN and SVGIG (reference sequence). The CDR3 is 11 amino acids. CDR3 DNA: TGTGCCTGGAGTGTGGGACAGGTCTACCTTTTC. It translates to CAWSVGQVYLF.

The chain links TRBV12-3 or TRBV12-4 to TRBJ2-3, with D tentatively TRBD1 or TRBD2 (6 bases each). CDR3 length: 15 amino acids. Trimming left V 8 bases short and J 3 bases short, with 18 bases between. As DNA, the CDR3 is TGTGCCAGCCAAGAAGGGGGGCTTCTGACAGATACGCAGTATTTT. This codes for CASQEGGLLTDTQYF.

V is TRBV11-2 and J is TRBJ1-1; D gene uncertain. The CDR3 is made up of 13 amino acids. Germline V gene sequence: CDR1 SGHAT, CDR2 FQNNGV. The ends were cut back, 3 bases at V and 5 bases at J, with 10 bases in the middle. The CDR3 here is CASSFSEGTEAFF. CDR3 DNA: TGTGCCAGCAGCTTTTCGGAGGGTACTGAAGCTTTCTTT.

There are a few counts of this clonotype. The V call is TRBV19, the J call TRBJ1-1; D gene ambiguous. The CDR3 has 13 amino acids. V dropped 0 bases and J dropped 7 bases, with 9 bases sitting between them. Germline V gene data show CDR1 as LNHDA and CDR2 as SQIVND (reference sequence). CDR3 nucleotides: TGTGCCAGTAGTATAGATGGGGAACTTGAAGCTTTCTTT. It encodes CASSIDGELEAFF.